The T cell receptor beta chain described here comes from a study of Graves' ophthalmopathy and Graves' hyperthyroidism. This CDR3 contains 14 residues. The germline gives CDR1 SNHLY, CDR2 FYNNEI. The V end was cut by 5 bases, the J end by 0 bases, with 10 bases between. Amplification from RNA transcripts yielded the TCR beta CDR3 regions. The first-round RT-PCR employed HTBI primers together with the Qiagen OneStep RT-PCR kit. A multiplex PCR was then performed as the second round. TCRdb re-called the multiplex PCR reads through MiXCR, storing one row per CDR3 protein. The profile covers roughly 700,000 distinct CDR3 sequences, with 40% appearing a single time and 35% to 55% taken by the ten largest. Findings and limits, study-wide: Most expanded clonotypes from thyroid (those above 0.001 frequency) were also found in blood.

Moderate-to-severe activity, CAS ≥3, NOSPECS ≥4 and a duration under 3 months were seen in donors with ophthalmopathy. As concerns this clonotype: Its antigen remains unidentified.

The sample taken for sequencing was peripheral blood. This sequence was found in an adult man with Graves' ophthalmopathy. The rearrangement joins TRBV2 to TRBJ1-1; no firm D call. Here the CDR3 reads CASSRTKMNTEAFF. In nucleotides, the CDR3 is TGTGCCAGCAGTCGAACAAAGATGAACACTGAAGCTTTCTTT.